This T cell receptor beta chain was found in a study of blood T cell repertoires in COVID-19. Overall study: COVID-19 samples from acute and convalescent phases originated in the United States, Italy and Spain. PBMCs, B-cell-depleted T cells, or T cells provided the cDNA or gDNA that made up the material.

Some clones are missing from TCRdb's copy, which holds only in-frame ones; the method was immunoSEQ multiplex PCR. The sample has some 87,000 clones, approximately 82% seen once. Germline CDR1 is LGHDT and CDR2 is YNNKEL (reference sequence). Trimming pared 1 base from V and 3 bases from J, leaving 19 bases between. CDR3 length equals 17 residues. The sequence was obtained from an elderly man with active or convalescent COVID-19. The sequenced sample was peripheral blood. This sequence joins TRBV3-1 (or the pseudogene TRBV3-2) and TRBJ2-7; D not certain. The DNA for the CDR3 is TGTGCCAGCAGCCAAGGGTCATTGCGACTGGAGCACTACGAGCAGTACTTC. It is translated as CASSQGSLRLEHYEQYF.